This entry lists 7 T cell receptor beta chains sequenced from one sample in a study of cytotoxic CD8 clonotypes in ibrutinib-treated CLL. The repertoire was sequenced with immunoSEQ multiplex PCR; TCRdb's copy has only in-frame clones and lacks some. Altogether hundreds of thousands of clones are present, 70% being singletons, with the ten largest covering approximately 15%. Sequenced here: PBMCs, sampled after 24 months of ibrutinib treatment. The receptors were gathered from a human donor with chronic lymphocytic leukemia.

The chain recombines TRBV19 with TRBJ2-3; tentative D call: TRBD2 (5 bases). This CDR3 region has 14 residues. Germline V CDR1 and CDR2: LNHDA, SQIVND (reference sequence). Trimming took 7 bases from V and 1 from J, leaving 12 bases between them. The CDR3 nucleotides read TGTGCCAGTACCTTGGAGGTCGGCACAGATACGCAGTATTTT. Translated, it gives CASTLEVGTDTQYF. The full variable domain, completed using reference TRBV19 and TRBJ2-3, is DGGITQSPKYLFRKEGQNVTLSCEQNLNHDAMYWYRQDPGQGLRLIYYSQIVNDFQKGDIAEGYSVSREKKESFPLTVTSAQKNPTAFYLCASTLEVGTDTQYFGPGTRLTVL.

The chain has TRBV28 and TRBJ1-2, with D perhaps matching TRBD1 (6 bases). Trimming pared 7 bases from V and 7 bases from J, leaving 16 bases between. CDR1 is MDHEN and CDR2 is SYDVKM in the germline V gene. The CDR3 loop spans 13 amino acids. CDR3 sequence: CASTAGTRSGYTF. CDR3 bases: TGTGCCAGCACCGCCGGGACAAGGTCTGGCTACACCTTC.

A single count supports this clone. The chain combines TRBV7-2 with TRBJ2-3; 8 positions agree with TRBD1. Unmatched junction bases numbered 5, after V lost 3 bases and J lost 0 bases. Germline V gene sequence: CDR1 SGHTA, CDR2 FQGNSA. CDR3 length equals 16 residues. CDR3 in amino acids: CASSFLGQESTDTQYF. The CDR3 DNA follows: TGTGCCAGCAGCTTTTTGGGACAGGAAAGCACAGATACGCAGTATTTT.

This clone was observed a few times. The CDR3 is CASSYAGANVLTF. The CDR3, as DNA: TGTGCCAGCAGTTACGCTGGGGCCAACGTCCTGACTTTC. This chain uses TRBV25-1 with TRBJ2-6; D remains unclear. The CDR3 loop spans 13 amino acids. The V gene lost 5 bases and the J gene lost 2 bases, with 4 bases spanning the gap. The germline V gene has CDR1 MGHDK and CDR2 SYGVNS.

CDR3 residues: CASSVAGGFSYEQYF. The CDR3 bases are TGTGCCAGCAGCGTAGCGGGAGGTTTCTCCTACGAGCAGTACTTC. J is TRBJ2-7 and V is TRBV9, with 7 bases aligning to TRBD2. CDR1 and CDR2 from the germline V gene are SGDLS and YYNGEE. This CDR3 region has 15 residues. The trim removed 0 bases at V and 0 bases at J, leaving 3 bases unmatched.

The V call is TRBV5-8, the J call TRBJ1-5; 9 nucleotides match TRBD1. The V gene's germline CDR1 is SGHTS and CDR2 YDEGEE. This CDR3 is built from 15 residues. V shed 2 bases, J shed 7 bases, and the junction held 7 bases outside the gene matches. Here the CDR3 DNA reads TGTGCCAGCAGCTTAGAACAGGGGGCGGACCAGCCCCAGCATTTT. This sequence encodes CASSLEQGADQPQHF.

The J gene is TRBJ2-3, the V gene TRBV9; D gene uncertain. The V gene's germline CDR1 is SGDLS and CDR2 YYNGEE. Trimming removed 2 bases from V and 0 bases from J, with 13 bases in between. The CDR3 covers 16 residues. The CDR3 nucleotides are TGTGCCAGCAGCGTCCTCTCAACCGGGAGCACAGATACGCAGTATTTT. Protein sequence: CASSVLSTGSTDTQYF.